Detailed here is one T cell receptor beta chain. As yet, its antigen is unknown. TCRdb reprocessed the 5' RACE reads via MiXCR and lists one record per CDR3 protein. The data contain over 250,000 distinct CDR3 sequences, less than 9.5% of them singletons. The data are from a study of identical twins. Whole-study results and caveats: Cross-sectional statistics, not tracking of the same donors, supported the conclusions. Out-of-frame beta sequences exhibited a weaker degree of excess twin sharing. Shared out-of-frame alpha sequences (those common to twins) showed excess low generation probability. In cord blood, abundant beta clonotypes had fewer insertions; memory showed no trend.

Looked up from germline, CDR1 is SQVTM and CDR2 is ANQGSEA. The CDR3 is made up of 13 amino acids. The V and J ends lost 3 bases and 1 base respectively, with 10 bases between them. These data are also associated with another study on yellow fever vaccine responses in identical twins.

Specimen: CD8+ T cells sorted from blood. This chain links TRBV29-1 with TRBJ2-7; D unresolved. The sequence was collected from a woman in her late teens or twenties in good health. CDR3 sequence: CSVEVADSYEQYF. DNA for the CDR3: TGCAGCGTTGAGGTGGCCGATTCCTACGAGCAGTACTTC.